This entry lists 21 T cell receptor beta chains sequenced from one sample in a study of monozygotic twins with inflammatory bowel disease (dated by TCRdb to between 2018 and 2021). The method was 5' RACE. For sequencing, an Illumina HiSeq 2500 was employed. The reads went through TCRdb reprocessing, and each CDR3 protein sequence gets one entry with no DNA. The sample table holds about 300,000 distinct CDR3 sequences. Jointly, the top ten make up less than 6.5% of the sample. The sequencing input was blood. The source of these receptors is a human donor with ulcerative colitis or Crohn's disease, or a healthy co-twin of an affected twin (not recorded which).

The genes are TRBV5-6 and TRBJ2-7; there is no DNA to check the TCRdb D call of TRBD1. CDR3 length: 12 amino acids. Germline CDR1 SGHDT, CDR2 YYEEEE. The chain's CDR3 is CASSLGRQGQYF.

The chain has TRBV28 and TRBJ2-2; TCRdb's D gene call, TRBD1, goes unchecked for lack of DNA. The length of the CDR3 is 16 residues. Germline lookup yields CDR1 MDHEN and CDR2 SYDVKM. The CDR3 loop reads CASSPTGTGHTGELFF.

The chain links TRBV12-3 or TRBV12-4 to TRBJ2-2. This CDR3 region has 16 residues. This CDR3 reads CASSYNTYTYTGELFF.

The chain combines TRBV12-3 or TRBV12-4 with TRBJ2-3; TCRdb names TRBD2, which stays unverified in the absence of DNA. The CDR3 covers 19 residues. CDR3 sequence: CASSPGTSGRAFRTDTQYF.

The rearrangement uses TRBV12-3 or TRBV12-4 and TRBJ2-3; without DNA, the TCRdb call of TRBD1 cannot be checked. This CDR3 comprises 14 residues. CDR3 sequence: CASSFQGYTDTQYF.

The chain employs TRBV6-1 and TRBJ2-3; TCRdb proposes TRBD2, but this gene call is untestable without DNA. CDR1 and CDR2 (germline): MNHNS, SASEGT. The CDR3 runs to 15 residues. The chain's CDR3 is CASSRNPLAGGPQYF.

J is TRBJ2-1 and V is TRBV12-3 or TRBV12-4; the TCRdb call, TRBD2, lacks DNA for checking. This CDR3 comprises 13 residues. CDR3 amino acids: CAILAGVVNEQFF.

This sequence joins TRBV19 and TRBJ1-5. The CDR3 contains 13 residues. The germline V gene has CDR1 LNHDA and CDR2 SQIVND (reference sequence). The CDR3 sequence is CASTALGNQPQHF.

The chain joins TRBV27 to TRBJ2-7; TCRdb calls TRBD1, which cannot be checked without DNA. This CDR3 spans 16 amino acids. Germline V gives CDR1 MNHEY, CDR2 SMNVEV (reference sequence). The CDR3: CASRRAGTGALNEQYF.

The chain recombines TRBV7-8 with TRBJ1-5. This CDR3 is built from 13 residues. Per the germline V gene, CDR1 is SGHVS and CDR2 is FQNEAQ. CDR3 sequence reads: CASRSRWNQPQHF. Complete variable domain (other parts from reference TRBV7-8 and TRBJ1-5): GAGVSQSPRYKVAKRGQDVALRCDPISGHVSLFWYQQALGQGPEFLTYFQNEAQLDKSGLPSDRFFAERPEGSVSTLKIQRTQQEDSAVYLCASRSRWNQPQHFGDGTRLSIL.

The chain combines TRBV4-1 with TRBJ2-5; no DNA is available, so the TRBD2 call from TCRdb remains unchecked. Germline assignment: CDR1 MGHRA and CDR2 YSYEKL. This CDR3 is built from 20 residues. This CDR3 reads CASSHLALLLAGGPQETQYF.

The chain has TRBV28 and TRBJ1-5. Germline values: CDR1 MDHEN, CDR2 SYDVKM. This CDR3 is 12 amino acids long. CDR3 sequence: CASIERPGPQHF.

The chain carries TRBV12-3 or TRBV12-4 and TRBJ1-1; TCRdb calls TRBD1, which cannot be checked without DNA. The CDR3 sequence is 11 residues long. CDR3 region: CASSARDKAFF.

V gene TRBV28 combines with J gene TRBJ1-1; TCRdb's D call, TRBD1, is unchecked because there is no DNA. The CDR3 is made up of 14 amino acids. In germline, CDR1 is MDHEN, CDR2 SYDVKM. CDR3 amino acids: CASQTGGGHTEAFF.

The chain has TRBV4-3 and TRBJ2-3; the TCRdb D gene call, TRBD1, has no DNA to confirm it. CDR3 size: 14 residues. From germline, CDR1 is LGHNA and CDR2 YSLEER. The CDR3 is CASSQRQGYDTQYF.

V and J are TRBV12-3 or TRBV12-4 and TRBJ2-1; TCRdb gives TRBD2 as the D gene, but with no DNA this cannot be confirmed. CDR3 length equals 13 residues. CDR3 loop: CASSPSGSDEQFF.

The rearrangement joins TRBV14 to TRBJ2-3; checking the TCRdb D call of TRBD1 is not possible without DNA. The CDR3 has 14 amino acids. Germline values: CDR1 SGHDN, CDR2 FVKESK. CDR3 region: CASSSQGRGNTQYF. The variable domain in full, completed from reference TRBV14 and TRBJ2-3, reads EAGVTQFPSHSVIEKGQTVTLRCDPISGHDNLYWYRRVMGKEIKFLLHFVKESKQDESGMPNNRFLAERTGGTYSTLKVQPAELEDSGVYFCASSSQGRGNTQYFGPGTRLTVL.

The chain joins TRBV19 to TRBJ2-7; TCRdb picks TRBD2, but there is no DNA to check that call. CDR1 is LNHDA and CDR2 is SQIVND in the germline V gene (reference sequence). The CDR3 has 15 residues. The CDR3 region is CASSASGSGIVEQYF. The full variable domain, rest sourced from reference TRBV19 and TRBJ2-7, is DGGITQSPKYLFRKEGQNVTLSCEQNLNHDAMYWYRQDPGQGLRLIYYSQIVNDFQKGDIAEGYSVSREKKESFPLTVTSAQKNPTAFYLCASSASGSGIVEQYFGPGTRLTVT.

V and J are TRBV4-3 and TRBJ2-1; TCRdb picks TRBD1, but there is no DNA to check that call. CDR1 and CDR2 (germline): LGHNA, YSLEER. CDR3 size: 16 residues. The CDR3 is CASSQDPPTGLDEQFF.

The V call is TRBV7-2, the J call TRBJ1-2; TCRdb's D call of TRBD1 is untestable without DNA. Per germline, CDR1 SGHTA and CDR2 FQGNSA. The CDR3 runs 15 residues. CDR3 region: CASSPGGLFGYGYTF.

This chain links TRBV27 with TRBJ2-1; TCRdb proposes TRBD1, but this gene call is untestable without DNA. The germline V gene has CDR1 MNHEY and CDR2 SMNVEV (reference sequence). The CDR3 is made up of 14 amino acids. The CDR3 loop reads CASSLWADYNEQFF.